The 25 T cell receptor beta chains below all came from one sample that was sequenced in a study of T cell repertoires in cytomegalovirus infection (dated by TCRdb to the late 2010s). The reads were generated on an Illumina HiSeq 1500. TCRdb reprocessed the public reads (quality trimming at Q25 with fastp, clone calling with MiXCR) and kept in-frame beta chains. Identical CDR3 proteins give one entry, which carries the most common genes and DNA. The sample data list some 440,000 distinct CDR3 sequences, and roughly a third of these were observed just once. The ten largest make up roughly an eighth of the sample. Sequenced material: PBMCs. These receptors came from a human donor in good health (CMV status not recorded). Some clones in this sample may be carry-over from other donors' samples.

With regard to this clonotype: Possible read error: a much larger clone is one base away. The V and J genes are TRBV2 and TRBJ1-5, with no clear D. This CDR3 has 14 amino acids. Germline V lookup: CDR1 SNHLY, CDR2 FYNNEI. V lost 2 bases and J 0 bases, leaving 5 bases between the germline ends. CDR3 DNA sequence: TGTGCCAGCAGTGAATGGTATAGCAATCAGCCCCAGCATTTT. Translating gives CASSEWYSNQPQHF.

Notes on this clonotype: The germline gene is not matched at one end of the junction; a read error may be the cause. This chain links TRBV6-5 with TRBJ2-3; 9 nucleotides agree with TRBD1. The CDR3 totals 14 residues. The germline V gene encodes CDR1 MNHEY and CDR2 SVGAGI. The chain's CDR3 is CARSPGQGTDTQYF. Here the CDR3 DNA reads TGTGCCCGCAGTCCGGGACAGGGAACAGATACGCAGTATTTT.

The V call is TRBV18, the J call TRBJ1-1, with 12 bases identical to TRBD1. The germline V gene encodes CDR1 KGHSH and CDR2 LQKENI. V lost 2 bases to trimming and J lost 7 bases; unmatched junction nucleotides: 2. CDR3 length: 14 amino acids. The CDR3: CASSPGTGGHEAFF. The CDR3 DNA reads TGTGCCAGCTCACCAGGGACAGGGGGCCATGAAGCTTTCTTT.

V usage is TRBV14 and J usage is TRBJ2-1; possibly TRBD1 or TRBD2 for D (5 bases each). Per the germline V gene, CDR1 is SGHDN and CDR2 is FVKESK. Trimming cost V 1 base and J 2 bases, with 12 bases left between them. The CDR3 sequence is 16 residues long. The CDR3 loop reads CASSQVFGAAYNEQFF. CDR3 nucleotides: TGTGCCAGCAGCCAAGTATTCGGGGCCGCCTACAATGAGCAGTTCTTC.

In its sample, this clonotype was seen once. V usage is TRBV24-1 and J usage is TRBJ2-3, with 9 positions matching TRBD2. This CDR3 contains 15 residues. The V gene end was trimmed by 2 bases and the J gene end by 5 bases; junction bases not matched to a gene: 4. CDR1 KGHDR and CDR2 SFDVKD come from the germline V gene. CDR3 bases: TGTGCCACCAGTGATTGGGCGGGGGGGCAAGATACGCAGTATTTT. The encoded protein is CATSDWAGGQDTQYF.

This clonotype was detected a few times. The rearrangement uses TRBV27 and TRBJ1-1; no clear D gene. V dropped 4 bases and J dropped 1 base, with 7 bases sitting between them. The CDR3 totals 13 residues. Looked up from germline, CDR1 is MNHEY and CDR2 is SMNVEV (reference sequence). CDR3 in amino acids: CASSSGWNTEAFF. In nucleotides, the CDR3 is TGTGCCAGCAGTTCCGGATGGAACACTGAAGCTTTCTTT.

This clonotype came up many times. The chain has TRBV20-1 and TRBJ1-5; D unclear. The germline V gene encodes CDR1 DFQATT and CDR2 SNEGSKA (reference sequence). The length of the CDR3 is 12 residues. The V and J ends lost 0 bases and 6 bases respectively, with 6 bases between them. The CDR3 reads CSARDLSQPQHF. The CDR3 nucleotides read TGCAGTGCTAGAGATCTCAGTCAGCCCCAGCATTTT.

The chain links TRBV20-1 to TRBJ2-7, with TRBD1 matching 8 bases. The CDR3 totals 12 residues. CDR1 is DFQATT and CDR2 is SNEGSKA in the germline V gene (reference sequence). J lost 4 bases, V lost 3 bases, and 2 bases had no gene match. The CDR3, as DNA: TGCAGTGCTAGGGACAGGGAATACGAGCAGTACTTC. This translates into CSARDREYEQYF.

A note on this clonotype: At one boundary the junction diverges from the germline segment, which might be a read error. The genes are TRBV7-7 and TRBJ2-5; D is possibly TRBD1 or TRBD2 (5 bases each). Germline V lookup: CDR1 SSHAT, CDR2 FNYEAQ (reference sequence). The CDR3 covers 16 residues. For the CDR3, the DNA is TGTGCTAGCAGCTTCGCTACGGGACCAGGAAGCGAGACCCAGTACTTC. The encoded protein is CASSFATGPGSETQYF.

Points on this clonotype: Just one base apart from a much larger clone, this may be a read error. Since no conserved phenylalanine or tryptophan closes the CDR3, a read error is the likely cause. V usage is TRBV7-2 and J usage is TRBJ2-5; D uncertain. CDR1 and CDR2 from the germline V gene are SGHTA and FQGNSA. This CDR3 region has 14 residues. Trimming left V 1 base short and J 2 bases short, with 8 bases between. The CDR3 DNA reads TGTGCCAGCAGCTTAGTTATACAGCAAGAGACCCAGTACTTA. This gives the protein CASSLVIQQETQYL.

Comment on this clonotype: It may be a read error: a sequence one base away is much more abundant. J is TRBJ1-2 and V is TRBV7-2; D not resolved. The CDR3 consists of 13 residues. The germline CDR1 and CDR2 sequences are SGHTA and FQGNSA. Trimming took 7 bases from V and 1 from J, leaving 10 bases between them. CDR3 DNA: TGTGCCAGCACTCACTACCTTAACTATGGCTACACCTTC. It encodes CASTHYLNYGYTF.

This clonotype was seen only a few times. The chain combines TRBV27 with TRBJ2-1; maybe TRBD2 (6 bases). CDR1 and CDR2 from the germline V gene are MNHEY and SMNVEV (reference sequence). Trimming removed 3 bases from V and 6 bases from J, with 9 bases in between. The CDR3 is 13 residues long. CDR3 amino acids: CASSFSRGNEQFF. The CDR3 DNA follows: TGTGCCAGCAGTTTCTCGCGGGGCAATGAGCAGTTCTTC.

This clonotype was seen ten or more times. The chain joins TRBV7-9 to TRBJ2-5; D unresolved. Germline CDR1 SEHNR, CDR2 FQNEAQ (reference sequence). V lost 2 bases and J lost 1, with 5 bases in between. This CDR3 has 13 residues. This CDR3 is CASSLTTQETQYF. Written as DNA, the CDR3 is TGTGCCAGCAGCTTAACTACCCAAGAGACCCAGTACTTC. Looking up the rest from reference TRBV7-9 and TRBJ2-5 gives the full variable domain: DTGVSQNPRHKITKRGQNVTFRCDPISEHNRLYWYRQTLGQGPEFLTYFQNEAQLEKSRLLSDRFSAERPKGSFSTLEIQRTEQGDSAMYLCASSLTTQETQYFGPGTRLLVL.

The CDR3 reads CASNTRETAYNQPQHF. In DNA, the CDR3 is TGTGCAAGCAACACCAGGGAGACAGCCTACAATCAGCCCCAGCATTTT. The chain links TRBV19 to TRBJ1-5; the D gene is possibly TRBD1 (5 bases). The length of the CDR3 is 16 residues. Germline CDR1 LNHDA, CDR2 SQIVND (reference sequence).

The rearrangement uses TRBV23-1 and TRBJ2-2; D is uncertain. TRBV23-1 belongs to the ORF category, with a function that is uncertain. Trimming stripped 2 bases from V and 9 bases from J, with 13 bases between. The CDR3 loop spans 14 amino acids. The CDR3 nucleotides read TGCGCCAGCAGTCAAGGGTTGGTGGCCAGGGAGCTGTTTTTT. Translated, it gives CASSQGLVARELFF.

This clonotype was detected a few times. The gene calls are TRBV4-2 and TRBJ2-1; D uncertain. V was trimmed by 0 bases and J by 4 bases, leaving 10 bases between them. The V gene's germline CDR1 is LGHNA and CDR2 YNFKEQ. This CDR3 region has 15 residues. CDR3 bases: TGTGCCAGCAGCCAAGATCCGACAAGATACAATGAGCAGTTCTTC. It yields the protein CASSQDPTRYNEQFF.

V and J are TRBV27 and TRBJ2-5; TRBD2 matches 8 bases. The length of the CDR3 is 13 residues. In germline, CDR1 is MNHEY, CDR2 SMNVEV (reference sequence). Unmatched junction bases numbered 9, after V lost 10 bases and J lost 5 bases. The CDR3 DNA sequence: TGTGCCACCCGTAGCGGGGTTGGGGAGACCCAGTACTTC. Amino acid sequence: CATRSGVGETQYF.

The rearrangement uses TRBV14 and TRBJ2-1, with 8 bases that match TRBD1. V dropped 3 bases and J dropped 3; count of bases not matched to a gene: 13. The length of the CDR3 is 18 residues. Germline-derived CDR1 and CDR2 are SGHDN and FVKESK. In DNA form, the CDR3 reads TGTGCCAGCAGCCACCCAGGGGAGTGGACAGGGTTCTACAATGAGCAGTTCTTC. The encoded protein is CASSHPGEWTGFYNEQFF.

In this sample, this clonotype turned up many times. CDR3 bases: TGTGCCAGCAGTCTCTCACCCGAGAGGGGCGGTGAGCAGTACTTC. Translated: CASSLSPERGGEQYF. V usage is TRBV27 and J usage is TRBJ2-7, with D perhaps given as TRBD1 or TRBD2 (5 bases each). Looked up from germline, CDR1 is MNHEY and CDR2 is SMNVEV (reference sequence). V gave up 5 bases and J gave up 7 bases, with 21 bases separating them. This CDR3 contains 15 residues.

This clonotype appeared once. A much larger clone lies one base from this, so it may be a read error. The chain links TRBV7-9 to TRBJ2-7; tentative D call: TRBD1 (6 bases). The germline V gene has CDR1 SEHNR and CDR2 FQNEAQ (reference sequence). The CDR3 has 13 residues. The ends were cut back, 1 base at V and 6 bases at J, with 10 bases in the middle. This chain's CDR3 is CASSLGDRCEQYF. The CDR3 DNA reads as TGTGCCAGCAGCTTAGGAGACAGGTGCGAGCAGTACTTC.

This sequence joins TRBV12-3 or TRBV12-4 and TRBJ1-3; TRBD1 is a possible D gene (5 bases). This CDR3 comprises 13 residues. Deletions cut 8 bases from V and 4 bases from J, with 12 bases between. The CDR3 reads CASGAGLGNTIYF. The CDR3 DNA reads TGTGCCAGCGGCGCAGGGTTGGGAAACACCATATATTTT.

On this clonotype: An end of the junction differs from the germline gene, which may be a read error. V is TRBV11-2 and J is TRBJ2-7; D is ambiguous. The CDR3 contains 14 residues. Germline CDR1 reads SGHAT; CDR2 reads FQNNGV. CDR3 in amino acids: CASSLDLGLYEKYF. Written as DNA, the CDR3 is TGTGCCAGCAGCTTAGATCTAGGGCTCTACGAGAAGTACTTC.

This clonotype was found a few times. J is TRBJ1-4 and V is TRBV4-2; D is undetermined. CDR3 length: 14 residues. Germline CDR1 and CDR2: LGHNA and YNFKEQ. Trimming pared 4 bases from V and 5 bases from J, leaving 11 bases between. CDR3 sequence: CASSRDLNNEKLFF. The CDR3 coding sequence is TGTGCCAGCAGCCGGGATTTAAACAATGAAAAACTGTTTTTT.

The sample holds a few counts of this clonotype. The rearrangement links TRBV7-2 to TRBJ1-4; TRBD1 might be the D (6 bases). Germline V gives CDR1 SGHTA, CDR2 FQGNSA. The length of the CDR3 is 15 residues. V shed 5 bases and J shed 0 bases, with 10 bases lying between them. CDR3 nucleotide sequence: TGTGCCAGCAGCCTCGACAGGTCAACTAATGAAAAACTGTTTTTT. Amino acids: CASSLDRSTNEKLFF.

The chain joins TRBV4-3 to TRBJ2-4, with 7 bases lining up with TRBD1. The CDR3 is 14 amino acids. CDR1 LGHNA and CDR2 YSLEER come from the germline V gene. J was trimmed by 5 bases and V by 6 bases; bases with no gene match: 7. The CDR3 protein is CASSYRTGENIQYF. CDR3 nucleotide sequence: TGCGCCAGCAGTTACCGGACAGGAGAAAACATTCAGTACTTC.